Here is one T cell receptor (beta chain) with its context. This specimen comes from a study of naive CD8 T cells in extremely preterm neonates. Libraries were prepared by immunoSEQ multiplex PCR; TCRdb keeps only in-frame clonotypes and omits some of them. The repertoire holds about 7,500 clones, about 98% seen once, with about 0.34% in the top ten. V gave up 8 bases and J gave up 0 bases; unmatched junction bases: 3. CDR1 is SEHNR and CDR2 is FQNEAQ in the germline V gene (reference sequence). CDR3 length equals 15 residues. Elective cesarean births at about 37-41 weeks, without labor or membrane rupture, supplied the cord blood. Pregnancies with fetal demise, active maternal HSV infection or known maternal HIV were excluded. Sorting kept Annexin V-negative CD3+CD8+CD45RA+CCR7+ naive T cells.

The chain joins TRBV7-9 to TRBJ1-6; TRBD1 matches at 8 bases. The sample taken for sequencing was naive CD8+ T cells from cord blood. The receptor comes from a newborn in good health. CDR3 nucleotide sequence: TGTGCCAGCGGGGGACAGGCCTCCTATAATTCACCCCTCCACTTT. Amino acid sequence: CASGGQASYNSPLHF.